The 23 T cell receptor beta chains reported below all come from one sample, sequenced in a study of brain T cells in children with intractable seizures. Time point reported: blood from clinic visit 5 months post-surgery; TSC patient then seizure free. The method was immunoSEQ multiplex PCR; TCRdb's version includes in-frame clones alone and lacks a portion of them. The table has about 340,000 clones, roughly 93% seen once. Here the sequenced sample was peripheral blood, taken 4 to 5 months after surgery. These receptor sequences come from a boy younger than two with tuberous sclerosis and intractable seizures.

The rearrangement joins TRBV19 to TRBJ1-5; perhaps TRBD1 as D (6 bases). The germline V and J ends were trimmed by 3 bases and 3 bases, with 15 bases remaining between them. Germline lookup yields CDR1 LNHDA and CDR2 SQIVND (reference sequence). CDR3 length: 16 amino acids. In DNA, the CDR3 is TGTGCCAGTAGTATCAGGGGTTTAGCTCCCAATCAGCCCCAGCATTTT. It codes for CASSIRGLAPNQPQHF.

The genes are TRBV27 and TRBJ1-2; perhaps TRBD1 as D (6 bases). Trimming pared 1 base from V and 4 bases from J, leaving 13 bases between. The germline gives CDR1 MNHEY, CDR2 SMNVEV (reference sequence). The CDR3 has 15 amino acids. This chain's CDR3 is CASSLYQGRGYGYTF. The CDR3, as DNA: TGTGCCAGCAGTTTATACCAGGGGAGGGGCTATGGCTACACCTTC.

The CDR3 nucleotides read TGTGCCAGCAGCTTAGGGACAGGTCAGCGATATTATGGCTACACCTTC. Amino acids: CASSLGTGQRYYGYTF. The chain combines TRBV13 with TRBJ1-2; a weak D match, TRBD1 (6 bases). The V end was cut by 0 bases, the J end by 5 bases, with 16 bases between. Germline assignment: CDR1 PRHDT and CDR2 FYEKMQ (reference sequence). This CDR3 has 16 amino acids.

The CDR3 loop reads CASSLGTGTGNFAEAFF. DNA for the CDR3: TGCGCCAGCAGCTTGGGGACCGGGACAGGGAATTTTGCTGAAGCTTTCTTT. The gene calls are TRBV5-1 and TRBJ1-1, with 9 nucleotides matching TRBD1. The germline V gene encodes CDR1 SGHRS and CDR2 YFSETQ. The CDR3 runs to 17 residues. The trim removed 0 bases at V and 6 bases at J, leaving 12 bases unmatched. Filled out from reference TRBV5-1 and TRBJ1-1, the complete variable domain reads KAGVTQTPRYLIKTRGQQVTLSCSPISGHRSVSWYQQTPGQGLQFLFEYFSETQRNKGNFPGRFSGRQFSNSRSEMNVSTLELGDSALYLCASSLGTGTGNFAEAFFGQGTRLTVV.

This clone was recorded once. The chain uses TRBV9 and TRBJ1-2, with a possible D match to TRBD1 (6 bases). Germline V gives CDR1 SGDLS, CDR2 YYNGEE. The length of the CDR3 is 15 residues. The ends were cut back, 4 bases at V and 8 bases at J, with 21 bases in the middle. In DNA form, the CDR3 reads TGTGCCAGCAGCCCTCTAGGGGGGGTGATGTGGGGCTACACCTTC. As protein: CASSPLGGVMWGYTF.

This clone was observed once. V is TRBV6-5 and J is TRBJ1-2; D possibly corresponds to TRBD1 (6 bases). The ends were cut back, 2 bases at V and 0 bases at J, with 13 bases in the middle. CDR1 is MNHEY and CDR2 is SVGAGI in the germline V gene. The CDR3 has 16 amino acids. In DNA, the CDR3 is TGTGCCAGCAGTTACAGGGGGGCGCTTTCTAACTATGGCTACACCTTC. It codes for CASSYRGALSNYGYTF.

The genes are TRBV7-9 and TRBJ1-1; tentative D call: TRBD1 (5 bases). The CDR3 totals 15 residues. Looked up from germline, CDR1 is SEHNR and CDR2 is FQNEAQ (reference sequence). Trimming removed 5 bases at V and 6 bases at J, with 19 bases between. The DNA of the CDR3 is TGTGCCAGCAGCAATGGGGCAGGCCTAGGGTCTGAAGCTTTCTTT. Translated, it gives CASSNGAGLGSEAFF. The full variable domain, in which reference TRBV7-9 and TRBJ1-1 provide the parts outside the CDR3, is DTGVSQNPRHKITKRGQNVTFRCDPISEHNRLYWYRQTLGQGPEFLTYFQNEAQLEKSRLLSDRFSAERPKGSFSTLEIQRTEQGDSAMYLCASSNGAGLGSEAFFGQGTRLTVV.

The CDR3 region is CASSHSSGANVLTF. CDR3 DNA sequence: TGTGCCAGCAGCCACAGCTCTGGGGCCAACGTCCTGACTTTC. V gene TRBV28 combines with J gene TRBJ2-6; D is ambiguous. V was shortened by 6 bases and J by 0 bases, with 6 bases between the two germline ends. The CDR3 runs to 14 residues. CDR1 and CDR2 from the germline V gene are MDHEN and SYDVKM.

The V gene is TRBV6-5, the J gene TRBJ1-1; D might be TRBD1 (5 bases). The germline V gene has CDR1 MNHEY and CDR2 SVGAGI. Trimming removed 6 bases at V and 1 base at J, with 12 bases between. The CDR3 extends over 14 amino acids. In DNA, the CDR3 is TGTGCCAGCAGACGGGACGGACCGAACACTGAAGCTTTCTTT. Residues: CASRRDGPNTEAFF.

The CDR3 reads CASSFILSSYEQYF. For the CDR3, the DNA is TGCGCCAGCAGCTTCATCCTGAGCTCCTACGAGCAGTACTTC. The rearrangement joins TRBV5-1 to TRBJ2-7; D unclear. V shed 2 bases and J shed 0 bases, with 9 bases lying between them. The CDR3 consists of 14 residues. CDR1 is SGHRS, CDR2 YFSETQ, per germline.

The chain carries TRBV10-3 and TRBJ2-2; D might be TRBD2 (5 bases). Trimming cost V 3 bases and J 6 bases, with 11 bases left between them. The CDR3 totals 14 residues. Looked up from germline, CDR1 is ENHRY and CDR2 is SYGVKD. The CDR3 DNA is TGTGCCATCAGTGACCGGACTGGCCCCGGGGAGCTGTTTTTT. It specifies CAISDRTGPGELFF.

This chain connects TRBV11-2 to TRBJ2-1, with no clear D. The germline CDR1 and CDR2 sequences are SGHAT and FQNNGV. With 0 bases removed from V and 0 bases from J, the gap between germline ends came to 18 bases. The CDR3 contains 19 residues. Here the CDR3 DNA reads TGTGCCAGCAGCTTAGACGTATTGTCGCGGAAACCCTCCTACAATGAGCAGTTCTTC. It encodes CASSLDVLSRKPSYNEQFF.

The rearrangement joins TRBV12-3 or TRBV12-4 to TRBJ2-1; no definite D call. This CDR3 contains 11 residues. V was clipped by 3 bases and J by 9 bases, with 6 bases between them. In DNA, the CDR3 is TGTGCCAGCAGTTTTTTAGGTGAGCAGTTCTTC. Translating it yields CASSFLGEQFF.

The chain is built from TRBV5-1 and TRBJ2-3; 12 bases are a match to TRBD2. Germline loops: CDR1 SGHRS, CDR2 YFSETQ. The CDR3 is 17 residues long. J was trimmed by 4 bases and V by 0 bases; bases with no gene match: 6. In DNA form, the CDR3 reads TGCGCCAGCAGCTTGGGAACTAGCGGGGGGCCCGCAGATACGCAGTATTTT. It translates to CASSLGTSGGPADTQYF. The entire variable domain, with the rest obtained from reference TRBV5-1 and TRBJ2-3, is as follows: KAGVTQTPRYLIKTRGQQVTLSCSPISGHRSVSWYQQTPGQGLQFLFEYFSETQRNKGNFPGRFSGRQFSNSRSEMNVSTLELGDSALYLCASSLGTSGGPADTQYFGPGTRLTVL.

The chain joins TRBV25-1 to TRBJ2-7; TRBD1 might be the D (6 bases). This CDR3 has 15 residues. CDR1 and CDR2 from the germline V gene are MGHDK and SYGVNS. V was trimmed by 9 bases and J by 4 bases, leaving 22 bases between them. The CDR3 loop reads CASSPRQAGSYEQYF. CDR3 nucleotides: TGTGCCAGTTCCCCCCGACAGGCTGGCTCTTACGAGCAGTACTTC.

The genes are TRBV5-4 and TRBJ1-2, with 8 bases that match TRBD1. The CDR3 is 13 residues long. Germline V gene data show CDR1 as SGHNT and CDR2 as YYREEE (reference sequence). V lost 6 bases to trimming and J lost 10 bases; unmatched junction nucleotides: 11. The CDR3 DNA reads TGTGCCAGCATTATGACAGGGGCGGAGGACTACACCTTC. Encoded protein: CASIMTGAEDYTF.

This sequence joins TRBV5-6 and TRBJ2-3; D remains ambiguous. Germline-derived CDR1 and CDR2 are SGHDT and YYEEEE. The CDR3 spans 15 residues. The V and J ends lost 1 base and 0 bases respectively, with 9 bases between them. The CDR3 region has the DNA TGTGCCAGCAGCTTGAGGCAGATTAGCACAGATACGCAGTATTTT. Residues: CASSLRQISTDTQYF.

The gene calls are TRBV7-6 and TRBJ2-1; 8 nucleotides agree with TRBD2. The CDR3 has 16 amino acids. V shed 4 bases, J shed 2 bases, and the junction held 7 bases outside the gene matches. Germline V gene lookup returns CDR1 SGHVS and CDR2 FNYEAQ. The DNA of the CDR3 is TGTGCCAGCAGCTCGATTCATAGCGGGACCTACAATGAGCAGTTCTTC. It is translated as CASSSIHSGTYNEQFF.

The chain joins TRBV6-5 to TRBJ1-6; perhaps TRBD1 as D (5 bases). V lost 7 bases and J lost 10, with 8 bases in between. CDR3 size: 11 residues. The V gene's germline CDR1 is MNHEY and CDR2 SVGAGI. CDR3 sequence (DNA): TGTGCCAGCATAAGGGGCTCACCCCTCCACTTT. Amino acid sequence: CASIRGSPLHF.

The genes are TRBV28 and TRBJ2-1; 10 nucleotides agree with TRBD1. The CDR3 has 15 amino acids. CDR1 and CDR2 (germline): MDHEN, SYDVKM. The J segment lost 5 bases and the V segment lost 5 bases, leaving 6 bases of the junction unmatched. The CDR3 DNA reads as TGTGCCAGCAGTCCCGGGACAGGGGCAAACAATGAGCAGTTCTTC. Its translation is CASSPGTGANNEQFF.

The chain recombines TRBV11-3 with TRBJ2-3, with a weak D call TRBD1 (6 bases). CDR1 SGHNT and CDR2 YENEEA come from the germline V gene. CDR3 length: 15 residues. Trimming took off 5 bases at V and 2 bases at J, with 14 bases between the two ends. CDR3 sequence: CASSPSTGYTDTQYF. The CDR3, as DNA: TGTGCCAGCAGCCCCTCGACAGGATACACAGATACGCAGTATTTT.

The V gene is TRBV4-2, the J gene TRBJ2-7, with D possibly matching TRBD2 (6 bases). Germline CDR1 and CDR2: LGHNA and YNFKEQ. The CDR3 extends over 15 amino acids. The V gene lost 1 base and the J gene lost 0 bases, with 10 bases spanning the gap. The CDR3 protein is CASSQGLATSYEQYF. The DNA for the CDR3 is TGTGCCAGCAGCCAAGGCCTAGCGACCTCCTACGAGCAGTACTTC.

V usage is TRBV5-6 and J usage is TRBJ1-4; D possibly corresponds to TRBD1 (5 bases). Germline CDR1 reads SGHDT; CDR2 reads YYEEEE. The CDR3 consists of 15 residues. V dropped 4 bases and J dropped 7 bases, with 17 bases sitting between them. This CDR3 reads CASSAGLGGSEKLFF. The DNA of the CDR3 is TGTGCCAGCAGCGCCGGACTTGGGGGTTCTGAAAAACTGTTTTTT.